A single sample is the source of the 27 T cell receptor beta chains below, sequenced in a study of lymphopenia after photon versus proton radiotherapy. Clones were sequenced by immunoSEQ multiplex PCR, and TCRdb holds only the in-frame ones, with some missing. Of tens of thousands of clones in the sample, roughly 86% are singletons; the top ten hold 10% to 13%. Specimen: peripheral blood, collected from a patient treated with proton-based radiotherapy. These receptors originate from a woman aged 65 to 85 with pancreatic cancer. Some clones in this sample may be carry-over from other donors' samples.

V and J are TRBV7-6 and TRBJ1-4; the D is unclear. V lost 5 bases, J lost 2 bases, and 9 bases lay in between. This CDR3 spans 14 amino acids. The germline gives CDR1 SGHVS, CDR2 FNYEAQ. CDR3: CASSPTRTNEKLFF. In nucleotides, the CDR3 is TGTGCCAGCAGCCCCACAAGGACTAATGAAAAACTGTTTTTT.

The V and J genes are TRBV19 and TRBJ1-2, with D possibly matching TRBD1 (5 bases). The CDR3 has 14 residues. Trimming removed 6 bases from V and 1 base from J, with 12 bases in between. Germline loops: CDR1 LNHDA, CDR2 SQIVND (reference sequence). The CDR3 sequence: CASSRTLVNYGYTF. CDR3 DNA: TGTGCCAGTAGCCGGACACTGGTTAACTATGGCTACACCTTC.

The J gene is TRBJ1-2, the V gene TRBV9, with D unresolved. Germline assignment: CDR1 SGDLS and CDR2 YYNGEE. The ends were cut back, 0 bases at V and 0 bases at J, with 9 bases in the middle. The CDR3 length is 15 residues. The CDR3 sequence is CASSVAGEANYGYTF. The DNA for the CDR3 is TGTGCCAGCAGCGTAGCTGGAGAAGCTAACTATGGCTACACCTTC.

V is TRBV5-6 and J is TRBJ2-2; D perhaps matches TRBD2 (6 bases). The CDR3 sequence is 15 residues long. Looked up from germline, CDR1 is SGHDT and CDR2 is YYEEEE. Trimming left V 4 bases short and J 5 bases short, with 15 bases between. The CDR3 sequence is CASSLLDYRTGELFF. CDR3 nucleotides: TGTGCCAGCAGCCTCCTGGACTATCGGACCGGGGAGCTGTTTTTT.

V is TRBV14 and J is TRBJ1-3; D gene uncertain. There are 14 residues in the CDR3. The germline gives CDR1 SGHDN, CDR2 FVKESK. Trimming took off 3 bases at V and 7 bases at J, with 13 bases between the two ends. CDR3 nucleotides: TGTGCCAGCAGCCAGAAGGGAAGAAAGAACACCATATATTTT. Its translation: CASSQKGRKNTIYF.

CDR3 sequence: CASRGNRGEYGELFF. CDR3 sequence (DNA): TGTGCCAGCAGAGGGAACAGGGGCGAGTACGGGGAGCTGTTTTTT. V and J are TRBV25-1 and TRBJ2-2; 7 bases match TRBD1. Unmatched junction bases numbered 11, after V lost 6 bases and J lost 7 bases. The CDR3 has 15 residues. Germline lookup yields CDR1 MGHDK and CDR2 SYGVNS.

The chain couples TRBV27 to TRBJ1-4, with 8 nucleotides matching TRBD1. Germline assignment: CDR1 MNHEY and CDR2 SMNVEV (reference sequence). Trimming at V came to 6 bases and at J to 1 base, leaving 16 bases not matched to a gene. The CDR3 has 19 residues. Here the CDR3 DNA reads TGTGCCAGCAGCCTCGGACAGGGACAAATCTGGGGAACTAATGAAAAACTGTTTTTT. Translating it yields CASSLGQGQIWGTNEKLFF.

The chain couples TRBV6-6 to TRBJ1-1; D perhaps matches TRBD1 (6 bases). This CDR3 has 12 residues. CDR1 and CDR2 (germline): MNHNY, SVGAGI (reference sequence). V was shortened by 0 bases and J by 12 bases, with 11 bases between the two germline ends. In nucleotides, the CDR3 is TGTGCCAGCAGTTACTCCCAGGGGACAACTTTCTTT. Protein: CASSYSQGTTFF.

The rearrangement uses TRBV28 and TRBJ2-7; 7 bases align to TRBD1. This CDR3 is built from 16 residues. Germline V gene data show CDR1 as MDHEN and CDR2 as SYDVKM. The J segment lost 2 bases and the V segment lost 0 bases, leaving 7 bases of the junction unmatched. The CDR3 sequence is CASSLWIGQAAYEQYF. CDR3 DNA sequence: TGTGCCAGCAGTTTATGGATCGGACAGGCGGCCTACGAGCAGTACTTC.

This clone was found once. The chain employs TRBV5-4 and TRBJ1-4; 7 bases line up with TRBD1. Losses at the gene ends were 4 bases for V and 2 bases for J; bases not matched to a gene: 2. CDR1 is SGHNT and CDR2 is YYREEE in the germline V gene (reference sequence). The CDR3 is 14 amino acids. The CDR3, as DNA: TGTGCCAGCAGCCAGGGACAGACTAATGAAAAACTGTTTTTT. Translated, it gives CASSQGQTNEKLFF.

The V and J genes are TRBV19 and TRBJ1-1; weak D call: TRBD1 (5 bases). The V gene's germline CDR1 is LNHDA and CDR2 SQIVND (reference sequence). The germline V and J ends were trimmed by 6 bases and 4 bases, with 18 bases remaining between them. The CDR3 extends over 15 amino acids. CDR3 residues: CASSPTRLGGTEAFF. As DNA, the CDR3 is TGTGCCAGTAGCCCGACCCGACTTGGGGGCACTGAAGCTTTCTTT.

J is TRBJ2-1 and V is TRBV18; TRBD2 might be the D (6 bases). This CDR3 is 13 amino acids long. Per the germline V gene, CDR1 is KGHSH and CDR2 is LQKENI. V was clipped by 3 bases and J by 7 bases, with 10 bases between them. This CDR3 is CASSPGGGNEQFF. The CDR3 region has the DNA TGTGCCAGCTCACCCGGAGGAGGGAATGAGCAGTTCTTC.

V and J are TRBV28 and TRBJ2-3, with 7 positions matching TRBD2. The germline V gene encodes CDR1 MDHEN and CDR2 SYDVKM. The V and J ends lost 3 bases and 4 bases, in that order; junction bases with no gene match: 7. The CDR3 is 15 residues long. The CDR3 coding sequence is TGTGCCAGCAGTTTCGGCGGGAGTGGTGCAGATACGCAGTATTTT. It is translated as CASSFGGSGADTQYF.

This rearrangement joins TRBV29-1 to TRBJ2-7; D remains unclear. Germline lookup yields CDR1 SQVTM and CDR2 ANQGSEA. Trimming stripped 0 bases from V and 6 bases from J, with 18 bases between. The CDR3 spans 15 residues. In nucleotides, the CDR3 is TGCAGCGTTGAAGACTCGGGCAGACCTGGATTCGAGCAGTACTTC. Encoded protein: CSVEDSGRPGFEQYF.

The chain carries TRBV18 and TRBJ1-1, with unresolved D. There are 13 residues in the CDR3. V shed 3 bases and J shed 5 bases, with 10 bases lying between them. Germline CDR1 and CDR2: KGHSH and LQKENI. The CDR3 coding sequence is TGTGCCAGCTCACCCGAACTGGGGACTGAAGCTTTCTTT. It is translated as CASSPELGTEAFF.

This chain links TRBV28 with TRBJ1-5; the D is unclear. Trimming cost V 2 bases and J 5 bases, with 22 bases left between them. Per germline, CDR1 MDHEN and CDR2 SYDVKM. The CDR3 loop spans 18 amino acids. DNA of the CDR3: TGTGCCAGCAGTTTAAGTCTGGGGATCGGGTCGATAGATCAGCCCCAGCATTTT. This gives the protein CASSLSLGIGSIDQPQHF. Full variable domain (missing parts from reference TRBV28 and TRBJ1-5): DVKVTQSSRYLVKRTGEKVFLECVQDMDHENMFWYRQDPGLGLRLIYFSYDVKMKEKGDIPEGYSVSREKKERFSLILESASTNQTSMYLCASSLSLGIGSIDQPQHFGDGTRLSIL.

CDR3 loop: CASSGSTDTQYF. CDR3 nucleotide sequence: TGCGCCAGCAGTGGTAGCACAGATACGCAGTATTTT. V usage is TRBV10-1 and J usage is TRBJ2-3; D ambiguous. Germline values: CDR1 WNHNN, CDR2 SYGVQD (reference sequence). The CDR3 contains 12 residues. Trimming took 4 bases from V and 0 from J, leaving 2 bases between them.

The gene calls are TRBV5-1 and TRBJ2-2; TRBD1 matches 8 bases. CDR1 is SGHRS, CDR2 YFSETQ, per germline. The junction had 7 bases not matched to a gene; V was cut back by 4 bases and J by 5 bases. CDR3 length: 15 amino acids. The chain's CDR3 is CASSREGQGTGELFF. The CDR3 nucleotides read TGCGCCAGCAGCCGCGAAGGACAGGGTACCGGGGAGCTGTTTTTT. Together with reference TRBV5-1 and TRBJ2-2, the CDR3 gives the full variable domain: KAGVTQTPRYLIKTRGQQVTLSCSPISGHRSVSWYQQTPGQGLQFLFEYFSETQRNKGNFPGRFSGRQFSNSRSEMNVSTLELGDSALYLCASSREGQGTGELFFGEGSRLTVL.

J is TRBJ2-1 and V is TRBV6-1; 7 nucleotides agree with TRBD2. The germline CDR1 and CDR2 sequences are MNHNS and SASEGT. The CDR3 sequence is 14 residues long. V gave up 7 bases and J gave up 4 bases; unmatched junction bases: 7. The CDR3 nucleotides are TGTGCCAGCACCAAAGCGGGACCTTACAATGAGCAGTTCTTC. This sequence encodes CASTKAGPYNEQFF.

V usage is TRBV28 and J usage is TRBJ1-3; a weak D match, TRBD1 (6 bases). From germline, CDR1 is MDHEN and CDR2 SYDVKM. Between the trimmed V and J ends, which lost 2 bases and 0 bases, there was a span of 17 bases. The CDR3 totals 18 residues. The CDR3 nucleotides are TGTGCCAGCAGTTTAACGGCTTACAGGGTGAACTCTGGAAACACCATATATTTT. Translated: CASSLTAYRVNSGNTIYF.

The chain combines TRBV19 with TRBJ2-2; possibly TRBD2 for D (6 bases). Germline V gene lookup returns CDR1 LNHDA and CDR2 SQIVND (reference sequence). This CDR3 is built from 14 residues. Trimming removed 7 bases from V and 5 bases from J, with 14 bases in between. CDR3 sequence reads: CASNPGASTGELFF. The CDR3 bases are TGTGCCAGTAACCCGGGAGCTAGTACCGGGGAGCTGTTTTTT.

The CDR3 spells CASTREELGAKNIQYF. CDR3 bases: TGTGCCAGCACCCGGGAGGAACTAGGGGCCAAAAACATTCAGTACTTC. J is TRBJ2-4 and V is TRBV28; 7 nucleotides align to TRBD2. V shed 7 bases and J 1 base; nucleotides not matched to a gene: 10. The CDR3 runs 16 residues. Germline V CDR1 and CDR2: MDHEN, SYDVKM.

The J gene is TRBJ1-2, the V gene TRBV29-1; D may be TRBD1 (5 bases). V gave up 7 bases and J gave up 2 bases, with 20 bases separating them. CDR1 and CDR2 from the germline V gene are SQVTM and ANQGSEA. The CDR3 length is 15 residues. DNA of the CDR3: TGCAGCGCCACGTCGGGGCAGAGCACGAACTATGGCTACACCTTC. This sequence encodes CSATSGQSTNYGYTF.

This chain uses TRBV5-4 with TRBJ2-1, with TRBD2 matching over 8 bases. J gave up 4 bases and V 4 bases, and 7 bases lay outside the gene matches. There are 15 residues in the CDR3. Germline lookup yields CDR1 SGHNT and CDR2 YYREEE (reference sequence). DNA for the CDR3: TGTGCCAGCAGCCCTAGCGGGTCGGATTACAATGAGCAGTTCTTC. This encodes CASSPSGSDYNEQFF.

The J gene is TRBJ1-3, the V gene TRBV28; 7 nucleotides match TRBD1. The CDR3 runs to 15 residues. Germline V gives CDR1 MDHEN, CDR2 SYDVKM. J lost 0 bases, V lost 3 bases, and 2 bases had no gene match. The DNA for the CDR3 is TGTGCCAGCAGTTTGGGGACAGTCTCTGGAAACACCATATATTTT. Its translation is CASSLGTVSGNTIYF. The whole variable domain, filled in from reference TRBV28 and TRBJ1-3, reads DVKVTQSSRYLVKRTGEKVFLECVQDMDHENMFWYRQDPGLGLRLIYFSYDVKMKEKGDIPEGYSVSREKKERFSLILESASTNQTSMYLCASSLGTVSGNTIYFGEGSWLTVV.

The chain carries TRBV30 and TRBJ1-2; weak D call: TRBD1 (5 bases). The CDR3 length is 12 residues. Germline loops: CDR1 GTSNPN, CDR2 SVGIG (reference sequence). V lost 2 bases and J lost 8, with 12 bases in between. As DNA, the CDR3 is TGTGCCTGGAGTCGTCAGCAGGGCGGCTACACCTTC. Amino acid sequence: CAWSRQQGGYTF.

The CDR3 region is CASSPPGLAGGSYNEQFF. CDR3 nucleotide sequence: TGTGCCAGCAGTCCTCCCGGACTAGCGGGAGGCTCCTACAATGAGCAGTTCTTC. The J gene is TRBJ2-1, the V gene TRBV28, with 14 positions matching TRBD2. Looked up from germline, CDR1 is MDHEN and CDR2 is SYDVKM. The CDR3 has 18 residues. The junction had 6 bases not matched to a gene; V was cut back by 5 bases and J by 0 bases.